The 2 T cell receptor beta chains listed next were all sequenced from one sample in a study of T cell responses to AZD1222 COVID-19 vaccine (dated by TCRdb to about 2021). The label giving this sample's time point can be read as: baseline before first vaccination. The library relied on the immunoSEQ multiplex PCR assay. The immuneACCESS repertoire file appears here via TCRdb, limited to in-frame rearrangements. These files lack a portion of the clones; in checked studies, under half of the deficit traces to unresolved V genes, and the cause of the others is not known. A total of some 92,000 clones appear in this sample, around 89% of them only once. The top ten constitute roughly 2.7% of the sample. The source material was peripheral blood, sampled on day 0 of AZD1222 vaccination. Receptors were obtained from an adult in good health.

The chain carries TRBV12-3 or TRBV12-4 and TRBJ2-4; the D is unclear. This CDR3 is built from 12 residues. With 3 bases removed from V and 9 bases from J, the gap between germline ends came to 9 bases. The CDR3 region has the DNA TGTGCCAGCAGTTTCGAACTTGTCATTCAGTACTTC. Translated, it gives CASSFELVIQYF.

The rearrangement links TRBV5-1 to TRBJ2-7, with 9 nucleotides matching TRBD1. Unmatched junction bases numbered 6, after V lost 1 base and J lost 4 bases. CDR1 is SGHRS, CDR2 YFSETQ, per germline. The CDR3 spans 15 residues. In nucleotides, the CDR3 is TGCGCCAGCAGCTTGAGACAGGGGGGACATTACGAGCAGTACTTC. Translating it yields CASSLRQGGHYEQYF.